This TCR beta chain was documented in a study of T cells after yellow fever vaccination. This CDR3 is 14 amino acids long. The germline CDR1 and CDR2 sequences are WNHNN and SYGVQD (reference sequence). The germline V and J ends were trimmed by 6 bases and 2 bases, with 10 bases remaining between them. This clonotype came up a few times. A 5'RACE template-switching step, the method used to make TCR cDNA, added a universal primer site and UMIs. TCRdb reanalysed the 5' RACE reads using MiXCR and keeps one entry per CDR3 protein. This table has approximately 300,000 distinct CDR3 sequences, 10% to 15% appearing once.

This clonotype was obtained from a man younger than 40 who received the YFV17D yellow fever vaccine. This chain joins TRBV10-1 and TRBJ2-2; D uncertain. The sample here was CD4+ T cells sorted from PBMCs, taken 45 days after the yellow fever booster vaccination. CDR3 region: CASRARPNTGELFF. The CDR3 nucleotides are TGCGCCAGCAGAGCAAGACCAAACACCGGGGAGCTGTTTTTT.